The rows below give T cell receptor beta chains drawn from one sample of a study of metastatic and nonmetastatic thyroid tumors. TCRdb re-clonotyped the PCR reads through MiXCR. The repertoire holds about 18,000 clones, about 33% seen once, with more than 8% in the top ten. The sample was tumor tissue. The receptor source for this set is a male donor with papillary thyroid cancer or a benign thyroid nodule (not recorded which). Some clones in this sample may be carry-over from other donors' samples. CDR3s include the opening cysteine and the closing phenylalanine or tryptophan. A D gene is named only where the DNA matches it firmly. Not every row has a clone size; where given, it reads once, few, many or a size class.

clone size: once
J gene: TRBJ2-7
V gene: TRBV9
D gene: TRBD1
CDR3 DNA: TGTGCCAGCAGCGTAGAAGCAGGGGGCCCTCGGGAGCAGTACTTC
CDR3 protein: CASSVEAGGPREQYF

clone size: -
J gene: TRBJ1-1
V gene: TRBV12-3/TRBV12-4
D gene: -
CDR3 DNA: TGTGCCAGCAGCCAAATCACTGAATCTTTCTTT
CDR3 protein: CASSQITESFF

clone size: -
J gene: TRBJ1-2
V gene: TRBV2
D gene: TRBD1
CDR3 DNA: TGTGCCAAGGGGGCTTTGGGTCGTCAGGGGCCCATAAACTATGGCTACACCTTC
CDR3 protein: CAKGALGRQGPINYGYTF

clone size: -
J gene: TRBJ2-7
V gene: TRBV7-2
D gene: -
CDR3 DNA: TGTGCCAGCAGCTTAGCTTCGGCAGTCTCCTACGAGCAGTACTTC
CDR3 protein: CASSLASAVSYEQYF

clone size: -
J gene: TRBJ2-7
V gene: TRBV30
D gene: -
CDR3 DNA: TGTGCCTGGACCCCGAATGGTGTGAGGGAGCAGTACTTC
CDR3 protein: CAWTPNGVREQYF

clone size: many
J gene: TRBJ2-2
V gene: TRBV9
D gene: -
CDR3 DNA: TGTGCCAGCAGCGTGTTTGCTCAGAGCACCGGGGAGCTGTTTTTT
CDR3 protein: CASSVFAQSTGELFF

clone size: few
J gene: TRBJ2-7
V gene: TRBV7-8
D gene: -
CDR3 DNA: TGTGCCAGCAGCTTAGGACAAGGACCTATCTTC
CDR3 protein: CASSLGQGPIF

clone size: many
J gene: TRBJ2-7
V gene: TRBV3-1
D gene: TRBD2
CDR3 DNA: TGTGCCAGCAGCCAATTAGGGGAGGGCGAGCAGTACTTC
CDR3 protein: CASSQLGEGEQYF

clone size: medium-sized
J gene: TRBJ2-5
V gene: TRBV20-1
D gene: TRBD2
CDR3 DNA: TGCAGTGCTACACTAGCGGGGATCGGGAAGGGGGAGACCCAGTACTTC
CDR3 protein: CSATLAGIGKGETQYF

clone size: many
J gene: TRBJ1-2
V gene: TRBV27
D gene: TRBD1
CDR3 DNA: TGTGCCAGCAGTTTCGACAGGGGGCGGAACTATGGCTACACCTTC
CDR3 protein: CASSFDRGRNYGYTF

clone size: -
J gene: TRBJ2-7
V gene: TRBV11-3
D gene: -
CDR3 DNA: TGTGCCAGCAGCTCACGTAGGGGGTTTGGCTACGACGAGCAGTACTTC
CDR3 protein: CASSSRRGFGYDEQYF

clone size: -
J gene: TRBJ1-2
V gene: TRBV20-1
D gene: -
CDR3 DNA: TGCAGTGCTTTGCTGCCAGGGAACTATGTCTACACCTTC
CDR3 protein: CSALLPGNYVYTF

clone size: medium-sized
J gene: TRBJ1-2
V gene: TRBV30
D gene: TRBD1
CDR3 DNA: TGTGCCTGGGACGACAGGGGGTATGGGGGCTACACCTTC
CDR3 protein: CAWDDRGYGGYTF

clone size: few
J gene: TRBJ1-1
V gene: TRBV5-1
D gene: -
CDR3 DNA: TGCGCCAGCAGCTTTTCAGGGTCGGGGTACACTGAAGCAGTCTTT
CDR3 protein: CASSFSGSGYTEAVF

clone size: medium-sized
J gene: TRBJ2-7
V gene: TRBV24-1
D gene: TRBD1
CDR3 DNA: TGTGCCACCAGTGATTCCGGGACAGGGTCCTACGAGCAGTACTTC
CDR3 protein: CATSDSGTGSYEQYF

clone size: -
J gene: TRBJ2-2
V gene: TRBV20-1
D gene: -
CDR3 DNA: TGCAGTGCTCCCACCCGGGGGGAGCTGTTTTTT
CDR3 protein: CSAPTRGELFF

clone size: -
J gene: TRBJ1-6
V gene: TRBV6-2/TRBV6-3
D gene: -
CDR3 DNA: TGTGCCAGCAGTTACTCCTCACGAAACGCGGGTCCCTATAATTCACCCCTCCACTTT
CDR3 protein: CASSYSSRNAGPYNSPLHF

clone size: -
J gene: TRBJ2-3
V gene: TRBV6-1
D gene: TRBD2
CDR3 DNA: TGTGCCAGCAGTGCCTCTAGCGGGGGGGCCACAGATACGCAGTATTTT
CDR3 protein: CASSASSGGATDTQYF

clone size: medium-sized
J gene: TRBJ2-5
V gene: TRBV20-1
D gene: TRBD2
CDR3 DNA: TGCAGTGCTAGAGATCTAGTGACTAGCGGGACCCAAGAGACCCAGTACTTC
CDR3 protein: CSARDLVTSGTQETQYF

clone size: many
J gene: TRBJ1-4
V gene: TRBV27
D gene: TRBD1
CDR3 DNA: TGTGCCAGCAGTTTCCCCCGGACAGGGGATGAAAAACTGTTTTTT
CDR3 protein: CASSFPRTGDEKLFF

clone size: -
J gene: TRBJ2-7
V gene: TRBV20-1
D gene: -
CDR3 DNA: TGCAGTGCGGTCAGGGGCGAGCAGAACTTC
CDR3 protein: CSAVRGEQNF

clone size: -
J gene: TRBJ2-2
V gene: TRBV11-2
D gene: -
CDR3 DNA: TGTGCCAGCGGCGGGACGAACACCGGGGAGCTGTTTTTT
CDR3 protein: CASGGTNTGELFF

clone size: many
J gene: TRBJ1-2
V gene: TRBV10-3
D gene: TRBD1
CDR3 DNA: TGTGCCACGGCAGGGGGGTCCCCTTATGGCTACACCTTC
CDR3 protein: CATAGGSPYGYTF

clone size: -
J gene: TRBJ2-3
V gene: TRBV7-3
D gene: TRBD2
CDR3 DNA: TGTGCCAGCAGCTTGAAAAGCGGGGGCCCCACAGATACGCAGTATTTT
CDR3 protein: CASSLKSGGPTDTQYF

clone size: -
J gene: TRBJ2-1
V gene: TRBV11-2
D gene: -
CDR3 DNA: TGTGCCAGCAGTTTAGTCTCACACAATGAGCAGTTCTTC
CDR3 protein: CASSLVSHNEQFF

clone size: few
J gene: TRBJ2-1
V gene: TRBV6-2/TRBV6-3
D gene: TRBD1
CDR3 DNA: TGTGCCAGCAGTCACCGGGACAGGTCATACAATGAGCAGTTCTTC
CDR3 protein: CASSHRDRSYNEQFF

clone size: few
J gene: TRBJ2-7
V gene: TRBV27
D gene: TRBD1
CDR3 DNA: TGTGCCAGCAGTTTCTCACCGACAGGGGCGACCTACGAGCAGTACTTC
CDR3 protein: CASSFSPTGATYEQYF

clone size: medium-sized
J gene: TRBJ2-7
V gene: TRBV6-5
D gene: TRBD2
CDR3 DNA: TGTGCCAGCAGTTACACTAGCGGGAGGTACGAGCAGTACTTC
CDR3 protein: CASSYTSGRYEQYF

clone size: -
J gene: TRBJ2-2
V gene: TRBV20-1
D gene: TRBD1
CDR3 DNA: TGCAGTGCTAGTGGGACAGGGGATCGAAGGGGCCCCGGGGAGCTGTTTTTT
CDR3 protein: CSASGTGDRRGPGELFF

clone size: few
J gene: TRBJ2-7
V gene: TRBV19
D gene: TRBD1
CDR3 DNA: TGTGCCAGTAGTACCTGGGACAGAACCTACTATCAGTACTTC
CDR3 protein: CASSTWDRTYYQYF

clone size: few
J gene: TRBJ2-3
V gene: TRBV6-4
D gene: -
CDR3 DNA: TGTGCCAGCAGTTTCGGAATGGGGGACCAGAGCTTATCAGATACGCAGTATTTT
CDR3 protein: CASSFGMGDQSLSDTQYF

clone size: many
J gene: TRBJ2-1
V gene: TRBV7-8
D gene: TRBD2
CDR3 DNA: TGTGCCAGCAGCTTGGGGACTAGCGGGAGTCAGAGAAGCTCCTACAATGAGCAGTTCTTC
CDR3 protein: CASSLGTSGSQRSSYNEQFF

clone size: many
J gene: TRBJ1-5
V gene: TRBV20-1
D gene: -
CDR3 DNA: TGCAGTGCTAGAGATATGGGACGGGTCAATCAGCCCCAGCATTTT
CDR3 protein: CSARDMGRVNQPQHF

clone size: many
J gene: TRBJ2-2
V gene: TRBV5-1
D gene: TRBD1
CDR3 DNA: TGCGCCAGCAGCTTGGGGACAGGGACGGACACCGGGGAGCTGTTTTTT
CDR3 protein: CASSLGTGTDTGELFF

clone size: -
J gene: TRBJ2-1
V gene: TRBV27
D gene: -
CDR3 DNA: TGTGCCAGCGTTACGAGGGGTTTGCAGTTCTTC
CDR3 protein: CASVTRGLQFF

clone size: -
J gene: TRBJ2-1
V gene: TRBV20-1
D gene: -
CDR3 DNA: TGCAGTGCTAGAGGCCGGTTCCTTTGCCTTCGGAATGAGCAGTTCTTC
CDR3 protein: CSARGRFLCLRNEQFF

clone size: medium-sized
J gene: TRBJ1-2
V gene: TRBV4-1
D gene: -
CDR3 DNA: TGCGCCAGCAGTCTTGCCAGTCCATCTAACTATGGCTACACCTTC
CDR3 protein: CASSLASPSNYGYTF

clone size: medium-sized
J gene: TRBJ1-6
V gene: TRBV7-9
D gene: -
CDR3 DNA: TGTGCCAGCAGCTTAGGACTAGGGCCCAATTCACCCCTCCACTTT
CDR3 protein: CASSLGLGPNSPLHF

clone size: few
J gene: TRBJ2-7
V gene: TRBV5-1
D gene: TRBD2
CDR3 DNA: TGCGCCAGCACCCCTGGGGCTAGCGGGAGATACGAGCAGTACTTC
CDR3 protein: CASTPGASGRYEQYF

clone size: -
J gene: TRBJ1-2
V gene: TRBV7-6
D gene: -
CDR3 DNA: TGTGCCAGCAGCAATGACAGAGGGTATGGCTACACCTTC
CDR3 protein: CASSNDRGYGYTF